A single sample is the source of the 26 T cell receptor beta chains below, sequenced in a study of T cell responses to AZD1222 COVID-19 vaccine. The data were produced by immunoSEQ multiplex PCR, yet TCRdb's version contains in-frame clones alone and is incomplete. The sample yields 130,000 or so clones, roughly 94% seen once. The material sequenced was peripheral blood, taken on day 0 of AZD1222 vaccination. The receptors here all came from an adult in good health.

The genes are TRBV5-1 and TRBJ2-7, with 13 bases fitting TRBD2. Germline-derived CDR1 and CDR2 are SGHRS and YFSETQ. Trimming cost V 2 bases and J 4 bases; bases outside gene matches: 9. This CDR3 is built from 17 residues. Here the CDR3 DNA reads TGCGCCAGCAGCTTTATGACTAGCGGGAGGTCAAAATACGAGCAGTACTTC. It encodes CASSFMTSGRSKYEQYF.

V is TRBV11-2 and J is TRBJ2-1; D not certain. V lost 5 bases and J 2 bases, leaving 19 bases between the germline ends. Germline V CDR1 and CDR2: SGHAT, FQNNGV. The CDR3 length is 17 residues. The CDR3 DNA follows: TGTGCCAGCAGCCCCACCCCGGCCCCTTCCCCCTACAATGAGCAGTTCTTC. It is translated as CASSPTPAPSPYNEQFF.

V is TRBV5-1 and J is TRBJ1-3, with a weak D call TRBD1 (6 bases). The CDR3 has 15 residues. Germline CDR1 is SGHRS and CDR2 is YFSETQ. V dropped 7 bases and J dropped 4 bases, with 18 bases sitting between them. The CDR3 DNA reads as TGCGCCAGCCGAAGGGATGGGGGCCTGGGAAACACCATATATTTT. Protein sequence: CASRRDGGLGNTIYF.

This clone turned up a few times. The chain combines TRBV28 with TRBJ2-2; tentative D call: TRBD2 (5 bases). Trimming took off 10 bases at V and 1 base at J, with 10 bases between the two ends. There are 13 residues in the CDR3. CDR1 MDHEN and CDR2 SYDVKM come from the germline V gene. CDR3 sequence (DNA): TGTGCCACCGCGGGTCTGAACACCGGGGAGCTGTTTTTT. Its protein product is CATAGLNTGELFF.

The chain has TRBV20-1 and TRBJ1-1, with D hard to call. V lost 7 bases, J lost 8 bases, and 11 bases lay in between. Per the germline V gene, CDR1 is DFQATT and CDR2 is SNEGSKA (reference sequence). CDR3 length: 10 amino acids. In DNA form, the CDR3 reads TGCAGTGAGGACGGACCAGAAGCTTTCTTT. As protein: CSEDGPEAFF.

The chain combines TRBV27 with TRBJ2-1, with D possibly TRBD1 on 6 matching bases. The V gene lost 1 base and the J gene lost 8 bases, with 18 bases spanning the gap. Germline V gene data show CDR1 as MNHEY and CDR2 as SMNVEV (reference sequence). CDR3 size: 16 residues. The CDR3 is CASSLYPGAPVDEQFF. The CDR3 DNA reads as TGTGCCAGCAGTTTATATCCAGGGGCGCCGGTAGATGAGCAGTTCTTC.

V gene TRBV5-4 combines with J gene TRBJ2-1; possibly TRBD2 for D (6 bases). V was shortened by 2 bases and J by 6 bases, with 9 bases between the two germline ends. This CDR3 is 13 amino acids long. The germline gives CDR1 SGHNT, CDR2 YYREEE (reference sequence). CDR3: CASSLGGSNEQFF. The CDR3 DNA sequence: TGTGCCAGCAGCTTAGGAGGGAGCAATGAGCAGTTCTTC.

This chain joins TRBV6-5 and TRBJ2-2; D is possibly TRBD2 (5 bases). This CDR3 comprises 14 residues. Germline V CDR1 and CDR2: MNHEY, SVGAGI. Trimming removed 5 bases at V and 13 bases at J, with 20 bases between. The CDR3 bases are TGTGCCAGCAGTCCCGTAGCGTCTCTAAGATTGCTGTTTTTT. It yields the protein CASSPVASLRLLFF.

This chain connects TRBV4-3 to TRBJ2-7; D might be TRBD1 (6 bases). Germline-derived CDR1 and CDR2 are LGHNA and YSLEER. The CDR3 runs 15 residues. Trimming shortened V by 0 bases and J by 2 bases, and 11 bases separated the two germline ends. In nucleotides, the CDR3 is TGCGCCAGCAGCCAAGAAACAGGGAACGCCTACGAGCAGTACTTC. As protein: CASSQETGNAYEQYF.

In its sample, this clone was seen once. The chain employs TRBV2 and TRBJ1-2; no clear D gene. Germline CDR1 SNHLY, CDR2 FYNNEI. The CDR3 is 13 amino acids. V lost 5 bases to trimming and J lost 6 bases, with 13 bases between them. The CDR3 here is CASSQSGRNGYTF. CDR3 in DNA: TGTGCCAGCAGTCAGTCCGGAAGAAATGGCTACACCTTC.

The chain couples TRBV27 to TRBJ2-7, with TRBD1 as a possible D gene (6 bases). In germline, CDR1 is MNHEY, CDR2 SMNVEV (reference sequence). This CDR3 is built from 16 residues. The germline V and J ends were trimmed by 6 bases and 0 bases, with 18 bases remaining between them. The CDR3 is CASSPSWTAISYEQYF. The CDR3 nucleotides are TGTGCCAGCAGCCCCTCCTGGACAGCGATCTCCTACGAGCAGTACTTC.

J is TRBJ2-3 and V is TRBV6-4, with TRBD2 matching 12 bases. Germline-derived CDR1 and CDR2 are MRHNA and SNTAGT. The CDR3 totals 17 residues. The V segment lost 3 bases and the J segment 6 bases; nucleotides outside the gene matches: 10. The DNA of the CDR3 is TGTGCCAGCAGTGAGGCGACTAGCGGGAGATTAAGGGATACGCAGTATTTT. Residues: CASSEATSGRLRDTQYF.

The rearrangement joins TRBV12-3 or TRBV12-4 to TRBJ1-1, with 7 nucleotides matching TRBD1. V trimming: 6 bases; J trimming: 4 bases; junction bases outside the gene matches: 2. This CDR3 is 12 amino acids long. In DNA form, the CDR3 reads TGTGCCAGCAGGTACAGGGGCACTGAAGCTTTCTTT. This gives the protein CASRYRGTEAFF.

The chain couples TRBV6-2 or TRBV6-3 to TRBJ1-2; the match to TRBD1 covers 7 bases. The CDR3 contains 13 residues. CDR1 is MNHEY, CDR2 SVGEGT, per germline. Trimming removed 6 bases from V and 5 bases from J; junction bases left unmatched: 6. CDR3 coding DNA: TGTGCCAGCAGCTGGGACAGCTTTTATGGCTACACCTTC. Protein sequence: CASSWDSFYGYTF.

This chain uses TRBV3-1 (or the pseudogene TRBV3-2) with TRBJ2-2, with TRBD1 matching 7 bases. The CDR3 consists of 15 residues. Germline CDR1 LGHDT, CDR2 YNNKEL (reference sequence). The trim removed 1 base at V and 3 bases at J, leaving 2 bases unmatched. This chain's CDR3 is CASSQGGQHTGELFF. The CDR3 DNA reads TGTGCCAGCAGCCAAGGGGGACAGCACACCGGGGAGCTGTTTTTT.

The genes are TRBV28 and TRBJ1-1, with D uncertain. This CDR3 region has 14 residues. CDR1 and CDR2 (germline): MDHEN, SYDVKM. V gave up 4 bases and J gave up 1 base, with 10 bases separating them. CDR3 region: CASSSTLENTEAFF. The CDR3 DNA reads TGTGCCAGCAGTTCGACCCTGGAGAACACTGAAGCTTTCTTT.

V and J are TRBV2 and TRBJ1-1; D gene ambiguous. The CDR3 length is 15 residues. V was clipped by 2 bases and J by 1 base, with 11 bases between them. Germline-derived CDR1 and CDR2 are SNHLY and FYNNEI. CDR3 nucleotides: TGTGCCAGCAGTGAACTGCGGAGCCAGAACACTGAAGCTTTCTTT. This codes for CASSELRSQNTEAFF.

The chain uses TRBV9 and TRBJ2-5, with D perhaps TRBD1 or TRBD2 (6 bases each). Germline V gene sequence: CDR1 SGDLS, CDR2 YYNGEE. Trimming stripped 1 base from V and 5 bases from J, with 15 bases between. The CDR3 is 15 residues long. The chain's CDR3 is CASSVSRRGGETQYF. Written as DNA, the CDR3 is TGTGCCAGCAGCGTATCCCGCAGAGGGGGGGAGACCCAGTACTTC.

This clone was observed once. V gene TRBV11-1 combines with J gene TRBJ1-6, with 8 bases matching TRBD1. Germline V lookup: CDR1 SGHAT, CDR2 FQDESV (reference sequence). The CDR3 contains 12 residues. J lost 10 bases, V lost 5 bases, and 1 base had no gene match. CDR3 protein: CASSGQGSPLHF. The CDR3 bases are TGTGCCAGCAGCGGACAGGGATCACCCCTCCACTTT.

The chain couples TRBV28 to TRBJ1-1, with D possibly TRBD1 on 5 matching bases. Looked up from germline, CDR1 is MDHEN and CDR2 is SYDVKM. The length of the CDR3 is 13 residues. Trimming cost V 10 bases and J 5 bases, with 17 bases left between them. The CDR3 here is CATNNWGETEAFF. The CDR3 DNA sequence: TGTGCCACTAATAATTGGGGGGAGACTGAAGCTTTCTTT.

The CDR3 region has the DNA TGTGCCAGCAGCTTAGACTCCCAAGGGTATGGCTACACCTTC. Amino acids: CASSLDSQGYGYTF. The chain has TRBV7-9 and TRBJ1-2; the D is unclear. Germline CDR1 and CDR2: SEHNR and FQNEAQ (reference sequence). Deletions cut 1 base from V and 5 bases from J, with 11 bases between. The CDR3 spans 14 residues.

The rearrangement uses TRBV11-2 and TRBJ2-7; tentative D call: TRBD1 (5 bases). V was pared by 4 bases and J by 3 bases, with 10 bases between. The CDR3 covers 13 residues. Germline CDR1 and CDR2: SGHAT and FQNNGV. Written as DNA, the CDR3 is TGTGCCAGCAGCTCCCGTAGGGGCTACGAGCAGTACTTC. This translates into CASSSRRGYEQYF.

This chain links TRBV30 with TRBJ1-5; 7 bases align to TRBD1. CDR1 and CDR2 from the germline V gene are GTSNPN and SVGIG (reference sequence). The CDR3 is 13 amino acids. The V gene end was trimmed by 2 bases and the J gene end by 5 bases; junction bases not matched to a gene: 3. The CDR3 protein is CAWSPQGYQPQHF. CDR3 coding DNA: TGTGCCTGGAGTCCACAGGGGTATCAGCCCCAGCATTTT.

The rearrangement uses TRBV10-1 and TRBJ1-6; 12 bases are shared with TRBD1. This CDR3 spans 18 amino acids. The germline CDR1 and CDR2 sequences are WNHNN and SYGVQD (reference sequence). The trim removed 5 bases at V and 2 bases at J, leaving 7 bases unmatched. This chain's CDR3 is CASSTRDRGPPYNSPLHF. CDR3 nucleotide sequence: TGCGCCAGCAGTACCCGGGACAGGGGGCCTCCCTATAATTCACCCCTCCACTTT.

The chain links TRBV6-4 to TRBJ2-3; D might be TRBD2 (5 bases). The CDR3 totals 16 residues. CDR1 MRHNA and CDR2 SNTAGT come from the germline V gene. V was trimmed by 2 bases and J by 1 base, leaving 13 bases between them. In DNA, the CDR3 is TGTGCCAGCAGTGACGAGATCGGGAAGGGCACAGATACGCAGTATTTT. Amino acids: CASSDEIGKGTDTQYF.

V and J are TRBV7-2 and TRBJ1-2; D possibly corresponds to TRBD1 (5 bases). Germline values: CDR1 SGHTA, CDR2 FQGNSA. The CDR3 has 15 amino acids. V lost 2 bases to trimming and J lost 4 bases, with 14 bases between them. The CDR3 spells CASSLSVAGIYGYTF. The CDR3 DNA sequence: TGTGCCAGCAGCTTAAGTGTGGCAGGGATCTATGGCTACACCTTC.